This T cell receptor (beta chain) was captured by sequencing in a study of CXCR3-negative and CXCR3-positive naive CD8 T cells. Every individual CD8+ T cell subset underwent sorting in triplicate at approximately 280,000 cells apiece. Naive CD8+ T cells showed a CD45RO-CCR7+CD27+CD95- phenotype. In preparing the TRB cDNA libraries, 5' RACE with UMI labels was used. TCRdb reprocessed the 5' RACE reads; each CDR3 protein has one entry and no DNA is given. Recorded here are around 24,000 distinct CDR3 sequences; the top ten clones represent roughly 4%. From germline, CDR1 is MDHEN and CDR2 SYDVKM. The CDR3 covers 14 residues.

The rearrangement uses TRBV28 and TRBJ1-5. Sequenced sample: naive CXCR3- CD8+ T cells from blood. As for subset: CD45RO-CCR7+CD27+CD95- naive CD8+ T cells lacking CXCR3 (TNR3-). The receptor was derived from a human donor in good health. Some clones in this sample may be carry-over from other donors' samples. The CDR3 sequence is CASTLISPNQPQHF. The full variable domain, its missing parts supplied by reference TRBV28 and TRBJ1-5, is DVKVTQSSRYLVKRTGEKVFLECVQDMDHENMFWYRQDPGLGLRLIYFSYDVKMKEKGDIPEGYSVSREKKERFSLILESASTNQTSMYLCASTLISPNQPQHFGDGTRLSIL.